This T cell receptor (beta chain) was retrieved from a study of blood T cell repertoires in COVID-19. Per the germline V gene, CDR1 is SGDLS and CDR2 is YYNGEE. CDR3 length: 12 residues. V was cut by 0 bases and J by 6 bases, with 3 bases left in between. Produced via immunoSEQ multiplex PCR; TCRdb's table is partial and in-frame only. Among over 15,000 clones listed, 90% to 95% were seen once. This clone was seen only a few times. This clonotype was obtained from a human donor in a cohort sampled during active COVID-19. The chain links TRBV9 to TRBJ2-2; no firm D call. Material: peripheral blood. The CDR3 bases are TGTGCCAGCAGCGTAGTCGCCGGGGAGCTGTTTTTT. Translation gives CASSVVAGELFF.